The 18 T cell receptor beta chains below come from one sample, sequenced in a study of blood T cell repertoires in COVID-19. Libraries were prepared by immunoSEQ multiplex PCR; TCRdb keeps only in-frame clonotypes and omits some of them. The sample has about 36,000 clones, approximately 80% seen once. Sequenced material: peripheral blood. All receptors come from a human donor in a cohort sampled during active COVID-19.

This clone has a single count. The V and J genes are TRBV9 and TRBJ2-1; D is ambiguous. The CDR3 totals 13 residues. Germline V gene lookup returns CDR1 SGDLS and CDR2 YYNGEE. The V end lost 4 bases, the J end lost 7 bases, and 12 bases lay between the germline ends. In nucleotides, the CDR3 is TGTGCCAGCAGCCCCCTCGGCGGAAATGAGCAGTTCTTC. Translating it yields CASSPLGGNEQFF. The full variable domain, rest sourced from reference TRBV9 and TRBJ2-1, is DSGVTQTPKHLITATGQRVTLRCSPRSGDLSVYWYQQSLDQGLQFLIQYYNGEERAKGNILERFSAQQFPDLHSELNLSSLELGDSALYFCASSPLGGNEQFFGPGTRLTVL.

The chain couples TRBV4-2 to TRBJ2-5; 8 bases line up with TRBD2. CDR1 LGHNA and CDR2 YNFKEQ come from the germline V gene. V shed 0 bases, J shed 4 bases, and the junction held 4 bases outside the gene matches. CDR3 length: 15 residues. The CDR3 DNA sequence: TGTGCCAGCAGCCAAGATTGGCTAGCGGGAGAGACCCAGTACTTC. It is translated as CASSQDWLAGETQYF.

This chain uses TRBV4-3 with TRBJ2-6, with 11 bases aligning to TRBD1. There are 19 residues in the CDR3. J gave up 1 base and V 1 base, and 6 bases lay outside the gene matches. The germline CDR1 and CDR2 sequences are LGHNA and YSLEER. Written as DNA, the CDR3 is TGCGCCAGCAGCCAAGGACTCGGACAGGGGGCGTCTGGGGCCAACGTCCTGACTTTC. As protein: CASSQGLGQGASGANVLTF.

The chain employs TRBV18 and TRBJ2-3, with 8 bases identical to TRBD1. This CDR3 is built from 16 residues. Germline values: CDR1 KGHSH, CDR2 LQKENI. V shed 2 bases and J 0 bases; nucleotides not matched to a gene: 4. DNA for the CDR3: TGTGCCAGCTCACCAGGAAGGACAGGGAGCACAGATACGCAGTATTTT. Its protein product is CASSPGRTGSTDTQYF.

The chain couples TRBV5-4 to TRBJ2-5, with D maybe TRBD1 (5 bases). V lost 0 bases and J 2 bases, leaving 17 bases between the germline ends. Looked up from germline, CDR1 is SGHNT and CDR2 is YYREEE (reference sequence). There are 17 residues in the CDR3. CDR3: CASSLAFSLQGQETQYF. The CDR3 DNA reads TGTGCCAGCAGCTTGGCCTTTTCGCTTCAGGGACAAGAGACCCAGTACTTC.

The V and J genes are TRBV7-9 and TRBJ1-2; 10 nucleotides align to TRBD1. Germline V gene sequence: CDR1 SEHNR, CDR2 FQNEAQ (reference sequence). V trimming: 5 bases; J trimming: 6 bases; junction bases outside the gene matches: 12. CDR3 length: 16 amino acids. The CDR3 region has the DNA TGTGCCAGCAGCGTAAGCGGGACAGGGGAAGGGGATGGCTACACCTTC. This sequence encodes CASSVSGTGEGDGYTF.

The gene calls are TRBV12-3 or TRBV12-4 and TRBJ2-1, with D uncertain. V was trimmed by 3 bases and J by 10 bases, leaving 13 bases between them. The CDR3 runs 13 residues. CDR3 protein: CASSFISRREQFF. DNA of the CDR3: TGTGCCAGCAGTTTTATTAGCCGGCGGGAGCAGTTCTTC.

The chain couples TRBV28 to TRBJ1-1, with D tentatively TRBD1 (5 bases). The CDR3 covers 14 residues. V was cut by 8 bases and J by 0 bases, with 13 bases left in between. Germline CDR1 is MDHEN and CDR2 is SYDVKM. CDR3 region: CASLDSSMNTEAFF. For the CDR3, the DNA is TGTGCCAGCTTAGACAGTTCCATGAACACTGAAGCTTTCTTT.

The CDR3 protein is CASSPRGALNSPLHF. CDR3 DNA: TGTGCCAGCAGTCCCCGGGGGGCTTTAAATTCACCCCTCCACTTT. The gene calls are TRBV28 and TRBJ1-6; the D gene is possibly TRBD1 (6 bases). V was trimmed by 5 bases and J by 7 bases, leaving 15 bases between them. The CDR3 contains 15 residues. CDR1 and CDR2 (germline): MDHEN, SYDVKM.

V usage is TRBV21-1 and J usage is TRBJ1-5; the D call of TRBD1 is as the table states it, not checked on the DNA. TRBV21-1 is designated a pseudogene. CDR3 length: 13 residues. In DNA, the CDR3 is TGTGCCAGCAGACAAGTACCCAATCAGCCCCAGCATTTT. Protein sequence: CASRQVPNQPQHF.

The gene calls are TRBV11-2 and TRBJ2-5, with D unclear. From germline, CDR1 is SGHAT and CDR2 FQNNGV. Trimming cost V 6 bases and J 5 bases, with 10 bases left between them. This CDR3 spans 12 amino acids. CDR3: CASSFGVETQYF. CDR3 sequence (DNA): TGTGCCAGCAGTTTCGGAGTGGAGACCCAGTACTTC.

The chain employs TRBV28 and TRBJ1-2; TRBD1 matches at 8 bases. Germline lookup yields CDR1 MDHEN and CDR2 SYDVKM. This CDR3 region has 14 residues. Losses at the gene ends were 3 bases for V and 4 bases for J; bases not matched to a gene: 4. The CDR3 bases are TGTGCCAGCAGTTTTGGGCAGGGGGCCTATGGCTACACCTTC. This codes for CASSFGQGAYGYTF.

In DNA, the CDR3 is TGTGCCAGCAGCTTGGGACTAGCGCAAGAGACCCAGTACTTC. Protein product: CASSLGLAQETQYF. The rearrangement uses TRBV7-9 and TRBJ2-5; TRBD2 agrees at 10 bases. The trim removed 3 bases at V and 2 bases at J, leaving 0 bases unmatched. The CDR3 totals 14 residues. Germline V gene lookup returns CDR1 SEHNR and CDR2 FQNEAQ (reference sequence).

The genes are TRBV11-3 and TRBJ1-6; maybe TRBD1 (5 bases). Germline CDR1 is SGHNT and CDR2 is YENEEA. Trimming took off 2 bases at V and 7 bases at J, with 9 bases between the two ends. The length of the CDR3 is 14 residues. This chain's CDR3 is CASSLFPGNSPLHF. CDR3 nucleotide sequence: TGTGCCAGCAGCTTATTTCCAGGGAATTCACCCCTCCACTTT.

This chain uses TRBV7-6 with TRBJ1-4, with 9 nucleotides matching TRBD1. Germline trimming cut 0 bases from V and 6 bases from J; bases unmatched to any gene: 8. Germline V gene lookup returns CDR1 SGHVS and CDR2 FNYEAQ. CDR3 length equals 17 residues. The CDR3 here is CASSLALGTGIDEKLFF. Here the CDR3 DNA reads TGTGCCAGCAGCTTAGCGCTGGGGACAGGGATCGATGAAAAACTGTTTTTT.

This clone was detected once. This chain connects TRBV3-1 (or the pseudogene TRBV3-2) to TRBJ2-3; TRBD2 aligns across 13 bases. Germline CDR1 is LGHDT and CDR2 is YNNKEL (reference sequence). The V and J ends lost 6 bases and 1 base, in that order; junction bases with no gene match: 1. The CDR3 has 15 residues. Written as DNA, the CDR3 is TGTGCCAGCAGGGGACTAGCGGGGCGCACAGATACGCAGTATTTT. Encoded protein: CASRGLAGRTDTQYF.

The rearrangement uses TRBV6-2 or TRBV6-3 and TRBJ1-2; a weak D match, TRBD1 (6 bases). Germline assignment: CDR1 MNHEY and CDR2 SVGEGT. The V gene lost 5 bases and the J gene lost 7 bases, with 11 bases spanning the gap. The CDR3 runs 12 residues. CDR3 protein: CASSRTGTGYTF. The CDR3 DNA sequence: TGTGCCAGCAGTCGTACAGGGACTGGCTACACCTTC.

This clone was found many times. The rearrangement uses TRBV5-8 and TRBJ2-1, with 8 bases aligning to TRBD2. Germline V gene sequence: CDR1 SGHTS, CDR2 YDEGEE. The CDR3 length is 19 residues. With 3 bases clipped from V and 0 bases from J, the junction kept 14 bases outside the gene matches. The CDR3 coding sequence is TGTGCCAGCAGCTACTGGACTAGCAGGTCCACGAGCTCCTACAATGAGCAGTTCTTC. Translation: CASSYWTSRSTSSYNEQFF.